This paragraph covers one TCR beta chain sequence. Its antigen remains unidentified. This specimen comes from a study of post-analysis software for immune sequencing data. Deletions cut 1 base from V and 1 base from J, with 6 bases between. Per the germline V gene, CDR1 is SGHAT and CDR2 is FQNNGV. The CDR3 totals 14 residues. Every TCR beta cDNA library bore unique molecular identifiers. MiXCR, applied by TCRdb to the PCR reads, yields one record per CDR3 protein. The sample has about 680,000 distinct CDR3 sequences, approximately 60% seen once; the top ten hold about 11%. General study results and limits: Several TRBV segments (TRBV5-6, TRBV5-1 and TRBV20-1 among them) occurred more frequently in patients than in controls.

The chain links TRBV11-2 to TRBJ2-3; no firm D call. The sequence was obtained from a girl aged 2 to 9 with multiple sclerosis. The specimen was blood. The CDR3 loop reads CASSLGRGTDTQYF. CDR3 nucleotides: TGTGCCAGCAGCTTAGGACGAGGCACAGATACGCAGTATTTT.